This passage covers 8 T cell receptor beta chains from one sample sequenced in a study of shared clonotypes between healthy human individuals. Here immunoSEQ multiplex PCR was the method, and the copy in TCRdb shows in-frame clones only, minus some. This table has 500,000 to 650,000 clones, 70% to 80% appearing once. The sample was PBMCs. These receptors originate from a woman aged 40 to 50 in good health. Some clones in this sample may be carry-over from other donors' samples.

This chain joins TRBV6-6 and TRBJ2-7; 7 positions match TRBD1. The germline V gene encodes CDR1 MNHNY and CDR2 SVGAGI (reference sequence). V was clipped by 4 bases and J by 6 bases; unmatched bases: 12. The CDR3 has 15 amino acids. Written as DNA, the CDR3 is TGTGCCAGCAGTTTGAGACCCAGGGGGTTGGGCGAGCAGTACTTC. Protein sequence: CASSLRPRGLGEQYF.

This chain joins TRBV27 and TRBJ1-5; D possibly corresponds to TRBD1 (6 bases). The V end was cut by 5 bases, the J end by 10 bases, with 18 bases between. The CDR3 totals 14 residues. Germline V CDR1 and CDR2: MNHEY, SMNVEV (reference sequence). In DNA form, the CDR3 reads TGTGCCAGCAGTCCCTCGCGGGGGGCCTCACCCCAGCATTTT. As protein: CASSPSRGASPQHF.

The rearrangement uses TRBV19 and TRBJ2-5; 7 positions match TRBD2. The V gene end was trimmed by 8 bases and the J gene end by 4 bases; junction bases not matched to a gene: 16. Germline V gene sequence: CDR1 LNHDA, CDR2 SQIVND (reference sequence). The CDR3 totals 16 residues. CDR3 coding DNA: TGTGCCAGTGCCAATCCTGGGGGGGTTTTAGCAGAGACCCAGTACTTC. Protein: CASANPGGVLAETQYF.

The rearrangement joins TRBV7-6 to TRBJ2-7, with TRBD1 matching 10 bases. Germline V gene lookup returns CDR1 SGHVS and CDR2 FNYEAQ. The CDR3 sequence is 16 residues long. With 1 base clipped from V and 1 base from J, the junction kept 4 bases outside the gene matches. CDR3 protein: CASSLEPGQGSYEQYF. CDR3 in DNA: TGTGCCAGCAGCTTAGAACCGGGACAGGGGTCCTACGAGCAGTACTTC.

This rearrangement joins TRBV18 to TRBJ2-7; possible D gene TRBD1, 5 bases. The CDR3 has 14 residues. Trimming took off 1 base at V and 0 bases at J, with 7 bases between the two ends. CDR1 and CDR2 (germline): KGHSH, LQKENI. The DNA of the CDR3 is TGTGCCAGCTCACCACGACAGCGCTCCTACGAGCAGTACTTC. Translation gives CASSPRQRSYEQYF.

The chain has TRBV5-1 and TRBJ2-7, with D perhaps TRBD1 or TRBD2 (5 bases each). Germline V gives CDR1 SGHRS, CDR2 YFSETQ. Between the trimmed V and J ends, which lost 3 bases and 2 bases, there was a span of 9 bases. The CDR3 covers 13 residues. CDR3 amino acids: CASSWDGPYEQYF. CDR3 sequence (DNA): TGCGCCAGCAGCTGGGACGGTCCCTACGAGCAGTACTTC.

This chain uses TRBV4-2 with TRBJ2-2; D is undetermined. The germline V gene encodes CDR1 LGHNA and CDR2 YNFKEQ. V was pared by 8 bases and J by 5 bases, with 6 bases between. The CDR3 length is 11 residues. CDR3 nucleotides: TGTGCCAGCCGCGTTACCGGGGAGCTGTTTTTT. This sequence encodes CASRVTGELFF.

This chain uses TRBV6-6 with TRBJ2-2, with 11 bases identical to TRBD1. The CDR3 covers 15 residues. J lost 4 bases, V lost 6 bases, and 4 bases had no gene match. Per the germline V gene, CDR1 is MNHNY and CDR2 is SVGAGI (reference sequence). CDR3 loop: CASSKGQGGTGELFF. The CDR3 bases are TGTGCCAGCAGCAAGGGACAGGGGGGCACCGGGGAGCTGTTTTTT.